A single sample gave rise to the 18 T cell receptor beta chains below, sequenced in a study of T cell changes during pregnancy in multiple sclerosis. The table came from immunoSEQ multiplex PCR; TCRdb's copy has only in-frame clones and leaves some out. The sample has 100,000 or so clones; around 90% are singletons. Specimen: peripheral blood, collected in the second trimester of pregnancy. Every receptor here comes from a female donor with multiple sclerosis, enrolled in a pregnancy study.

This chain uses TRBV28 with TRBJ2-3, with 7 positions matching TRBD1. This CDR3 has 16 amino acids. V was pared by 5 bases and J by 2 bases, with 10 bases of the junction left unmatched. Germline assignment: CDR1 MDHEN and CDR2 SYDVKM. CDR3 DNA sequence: TGTGCCAGCAGTCAAACTACAGGGGCCGACACAGATACGCAGTATTTT. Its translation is CASSQTTGADTDTQYF.

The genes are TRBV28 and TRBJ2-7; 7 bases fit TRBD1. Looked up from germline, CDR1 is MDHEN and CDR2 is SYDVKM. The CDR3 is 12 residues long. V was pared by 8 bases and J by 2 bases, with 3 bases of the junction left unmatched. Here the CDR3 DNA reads TGTGCCAGCCGTGACAGGGCCTACGAGCAGTACTTC. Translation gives CASRDRAYEQYF.

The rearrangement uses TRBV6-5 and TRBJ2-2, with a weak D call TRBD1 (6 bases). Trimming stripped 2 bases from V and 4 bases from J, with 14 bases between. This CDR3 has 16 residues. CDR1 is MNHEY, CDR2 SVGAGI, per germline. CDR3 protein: CASSYLTGLGTGELFF. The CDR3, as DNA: TGTGCCAGCAGTTACCTGACAGGTCTCGGCACCGGGGAGCTGTTTTTT.

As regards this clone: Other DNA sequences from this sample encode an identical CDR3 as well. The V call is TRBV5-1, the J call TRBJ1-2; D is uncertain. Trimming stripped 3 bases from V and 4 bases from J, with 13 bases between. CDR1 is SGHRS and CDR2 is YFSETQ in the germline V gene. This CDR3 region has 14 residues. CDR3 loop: CASSSTGSAYGYTF. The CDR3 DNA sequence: TGCGCCAGCAGCTCGACGGGGAGCGCCTATGGCTACACCTTC.

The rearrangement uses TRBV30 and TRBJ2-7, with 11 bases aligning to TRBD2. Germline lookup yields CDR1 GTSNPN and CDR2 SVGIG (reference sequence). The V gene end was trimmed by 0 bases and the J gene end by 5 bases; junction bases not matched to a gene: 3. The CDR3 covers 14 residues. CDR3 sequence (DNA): TGTGCCTGGAGTGTACTAGCGGGAGTCGACGAGCAGTACTTC. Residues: CAWSVLAGVDEQYF.

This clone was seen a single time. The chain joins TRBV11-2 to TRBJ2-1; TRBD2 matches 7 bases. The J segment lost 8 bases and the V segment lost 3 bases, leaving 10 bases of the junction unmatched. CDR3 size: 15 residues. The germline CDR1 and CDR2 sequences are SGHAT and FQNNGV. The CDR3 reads CASSFLRTRSDEQFF. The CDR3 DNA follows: TGTGCCAGCAGCTTTCTGAGGACTAGGTCCGATGAGCAGTTCTTC.

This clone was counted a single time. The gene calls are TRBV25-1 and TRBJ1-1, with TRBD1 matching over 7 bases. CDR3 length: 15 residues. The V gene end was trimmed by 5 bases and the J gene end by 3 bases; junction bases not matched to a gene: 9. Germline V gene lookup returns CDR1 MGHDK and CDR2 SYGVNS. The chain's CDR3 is CASSPQGSGYTEAFF. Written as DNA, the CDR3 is TGTGCCAGCAGTCCACAGGGGTCTGGGTACACTGAAGCTTTCTTT.

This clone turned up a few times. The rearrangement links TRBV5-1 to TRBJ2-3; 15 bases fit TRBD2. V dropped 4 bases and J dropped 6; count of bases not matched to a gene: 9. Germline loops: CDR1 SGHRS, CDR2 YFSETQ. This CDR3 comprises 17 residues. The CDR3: CASSLAGLAGGGDTQYF. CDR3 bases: TGCGCCAGCAGCCTGGCCGGACTAGCGGGAGGGGGTGATACGCAGTATTTT.

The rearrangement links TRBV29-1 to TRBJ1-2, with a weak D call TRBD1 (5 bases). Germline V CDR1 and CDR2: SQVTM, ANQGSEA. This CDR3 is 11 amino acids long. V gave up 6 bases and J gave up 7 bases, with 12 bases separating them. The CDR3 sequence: CSVGQSLGYTF. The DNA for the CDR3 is TGCAGCGTAGGACAAAGCCTTGGCTACACCTTC.

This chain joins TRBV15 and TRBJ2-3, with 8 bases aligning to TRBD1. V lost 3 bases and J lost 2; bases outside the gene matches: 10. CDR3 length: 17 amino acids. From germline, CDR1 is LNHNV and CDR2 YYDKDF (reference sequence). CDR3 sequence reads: CATSRGQGAQVTDTQYF. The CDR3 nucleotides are TGTGCCACCAGCAGGGGGCAGGGGGCGCAGGTCACAGATACGCAGTATTTT.

The CDR3 sequence: CASSLGRREGAGETQYF. The CDR3 DNA reads as TGTGCCAGCAGCTTAGGGAGGCGGGAGGGGGCGGGGGAGACCCAGTACTTC. The V gene is TRBV11-2, the J gene TRBJ2-5, with 9 bases identical to TRBD2. The CDR3 length is 17 residues. From germline, CDR1 is SGHAT and CDR2 FQNNGV. V lost 1 base and J lost 5; bases outside the gene matches: 11.

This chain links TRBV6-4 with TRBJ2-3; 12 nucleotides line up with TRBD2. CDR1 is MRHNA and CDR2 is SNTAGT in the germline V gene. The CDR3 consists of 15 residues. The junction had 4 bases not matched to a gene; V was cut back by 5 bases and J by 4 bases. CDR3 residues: CASSYLAGGADTQYF. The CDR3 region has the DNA TGTGCCAGCAGTTATCTAGCGGGAGGGGCAGATACGCAGTATTTT.

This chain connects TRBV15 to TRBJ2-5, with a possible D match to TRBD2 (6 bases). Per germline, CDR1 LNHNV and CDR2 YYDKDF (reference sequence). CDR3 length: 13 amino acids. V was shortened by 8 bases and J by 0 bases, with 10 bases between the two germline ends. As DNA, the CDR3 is TGTGCCACCGGCGGGGCGGACCAAGAGACCCAGTACTTC. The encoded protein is CATGGADQETQYF.

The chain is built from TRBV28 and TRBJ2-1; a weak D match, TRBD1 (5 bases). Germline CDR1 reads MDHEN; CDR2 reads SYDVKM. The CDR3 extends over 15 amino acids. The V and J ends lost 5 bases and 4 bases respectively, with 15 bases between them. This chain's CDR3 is CASSGSGSQYNEQFF. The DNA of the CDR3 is TGTGCCAGCAGTGGCTCAGGGTCTCAATACAATGAGCAGTTCTTC.

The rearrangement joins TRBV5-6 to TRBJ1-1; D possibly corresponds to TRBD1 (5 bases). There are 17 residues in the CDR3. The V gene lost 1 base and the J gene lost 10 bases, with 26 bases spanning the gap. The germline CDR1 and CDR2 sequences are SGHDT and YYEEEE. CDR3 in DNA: TGTGCCAGCAGCTTGTTGTCACAGGACCCGGGTCGCGAAGGAGCTTTCTTT. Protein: CASSLLSQDPGREGAFF.

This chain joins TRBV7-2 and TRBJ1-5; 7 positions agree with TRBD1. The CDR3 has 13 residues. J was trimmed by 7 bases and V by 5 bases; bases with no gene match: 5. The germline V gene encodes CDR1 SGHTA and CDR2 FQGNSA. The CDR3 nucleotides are TGTGCCAGCAGCCCAGACAGGGTCCAGCCCCAGCATTTT. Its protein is CASSPDRVQPQHF. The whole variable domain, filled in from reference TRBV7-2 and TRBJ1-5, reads GAGVSQSPSNKVTEKGKDVELRCDPISGHTALYWYRQSLGQGLEFLIYFQGNSAPDKSGLPSDRFSAERTGGSVSTLTIQRTQQEDSAVYLCASSPDRVQPQHFGDGTRLSIL.

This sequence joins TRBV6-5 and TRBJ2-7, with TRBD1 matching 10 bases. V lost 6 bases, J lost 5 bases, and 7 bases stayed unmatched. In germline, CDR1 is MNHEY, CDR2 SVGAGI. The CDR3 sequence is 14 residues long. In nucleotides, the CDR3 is TGTGCCAGCAGCTTCGGACAGGGGGTCAACGAGCAGTACTTC. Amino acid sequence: CASSFGQGVNEQYF.

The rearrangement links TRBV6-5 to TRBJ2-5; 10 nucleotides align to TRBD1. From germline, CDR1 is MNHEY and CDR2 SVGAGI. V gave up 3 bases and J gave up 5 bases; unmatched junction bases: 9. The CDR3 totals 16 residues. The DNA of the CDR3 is TGTGCCAGCAGTTATGACAGGGGGCGCGTCCGTGAGACCCAGTACTTC. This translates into CASSYDRGRVRETQYF.